This T cell receptor (beta chain) was captured by sequencing in a study of vaccination effects on CD4 cells after COVID-19. The wider study: After the second dose, samples were taken at median day 72. Study-wide results and caveats: From healthy vaccinees, only 1 of 255 vaccine-induced clones also reacted to common cold coronaviruses.

The V end lost 2 bases, the J end lost 1 base, and 12 bases lay between the germline ends. The CDR3 length is 16 residues. CDR1 and CDR2 from the germline V gene are LNHDA and SQIVND (reference sequence). Expansion with viral peptide pools was applied to antigen-specific CD4+ T cells by the ViraFEST assay prior to sequencing. The culture ran for nine to eleven days, and then CD4+ T cells were isolated. Two doses of either BNT162b2 or mRNA-1273 were given to each participant. Half-medium replacement with IL-2 medium occurred on days 3 and 7. With respect to this clone: The antigen is unknown.

Sequenced by immunoSEQ multiplex PCR; TCRdb stores in-frame clones only, minus some. The sample records roughly 71,000 clones, about 80% being singletons. The specimen comprised CD4+ T cells from PBMCs cultured with HCoV-OC43 spike peptides, sampled after COVID-19 vaccination. Subset indicated: HCoV-OC43 spike overlapping peptide pool stimulation. The sequence was obtained from a human donor who received a COVID-19 vaccine. The V gene is TRBV19, the J gene TRBJ1-5; weak D call: TRBD1 (6 bases). The DNA of the CDR3 is TGTGCCAGTAGTATAAGGGGGTCTGGCAGCAATCAGCCCCAGCATTTT. It yields the protein CASSIRGSGSNQPQHF.